The clone carrying this T cell receptor (beta chain) has only a few counts. The sample originates from a study of T cells after yellow fever vaccination. The CDR3 contains 16 residues. Germline loops: CDR1 SGHDN, CDR2 FVKESK. Losses at the gene ends were 6 bases for V and 2 bases for J; bases not matched to a gene: 11. MiXCR, applied by TCRdb to the 5' RACE reads, yields one record per CDR3 protein. Of hundreds of thousands of distinct CDR3 sequences listed, less than 20% were seen once; the top ten hold 13% to 15%. Specimen: PBMCs, collected 15 days after the yellow fever booster vaccination. This receptor was obtained from a man between 25 and 39 years old who received the YFV17D yellow fever vaccine. V is TRBV14 and J is TRBJ2-7; 9 bases match TRBD1. CDR3: CASSSTLGQGPYEQYF. The CDR3 DNA sequence: TGTGCCAGCAGTTCTACCCTGGGACAGGGCCCCTACGAGCAGTACTTC.